This T cell receptor (beta chain) was captured by sequencing in a study of shared clonotypes between healthy human individuals. The V gene lost 0 bases and the J gene lost 7 bases, with 11 bases spanning the gap. Germline V gene sequence: CDR1 SGHRS, CDR2 YFSETQ. This CDR3 region has 15 residues. Repertoires were generated with immunoSEQ multiplex PCR, while TCRdb's copy carries only in-frame clones and drops some. The data hold fewer than 2.5 million clones, with under 95% observed a single time. Sequences were obtained from naive CD4+ T cells from PBMCs. The subset here: CD45RA+ positively selected. The sequence was obtained from a man aged 18 to 30 in good health. Some clones in this sample may be carry-over from other donors' samples. The gene calls are TRBV5-1 and TRBJ1-6; D may be TRBD1 (5 bases). This CDR3 reads CASSLAGPRNSPLHF. DNA of the CDR3: TGCGCCAGCAGCTTGGCGGGACCGAGGAATTCACCCCTCCACTTT.